These 27 T cell receptor beta chains share one sample of origin, sequenced in a study of spatial heterogeneity in lung cancer. From the 5' RACE reads, TCRdb called clonotypes with MiXCR, one entry per CDR3 protein. The sample includes tens of thousands of distinct CDR3 sequences, approximately 8% of them seen just once. As to time point: blood at routine non-recurrence follow-up after resection. Sequencing was performed on PBMCs, taken at follow-up. The receptors here all came from a male donor with early-stage non-small cell lung cancer.

The table lists this clonotype with many counts. This chain links TRBV9 with TRBJ2-5; TRBD2 is a possible D gene (6 bases). The CDR3 loop spans 15 amino acids. The germline CDR1 and CDR2 sequences are SGDLS and YYNGEE. V lost 5 bases and J lost 5, with 19 bases in between. CDR3 loop: CASSGEDSGRETQYF. The CDR3, as DNA: TGTGCCAGCAGTGGGGAGGACTCTGGTCGCGAGACCCAGTACTTC.

There are many counts of this clonotype. The chain employs TRBV7-6 and TRBJ1-1, with 8 positions matching TRBD1. V was pared by 4 bases and J by 1 base, with 11 bases of the junction left unmatched. CDR1 SGHVS and CDR2 FNYEAQ come from the germline V gene. CDR3 length: 17 amino acids. The chain's CDR3 is CASSSGGVRVRNTEAFF. The CDR3 DNA follows: TGTGCCAGCAGCTCAGGGGGCGTAAGGGTCCGGAACACTGAAGCTTTCTTT.

This clonotype was counted many times. The chain is built from TRBV7-6 and TRBJ1-1, with D unclear. CDR1 SGHVS and CDR2 FNYEAQ come from the germline V gene. The length of the CDR3 is 13 residues. V was pared by 1 base and J by 7 bases, with 10 bases between. The CDR3 sequence is CASSLGGLSEAFF. CDR3 nucleotides: TGTGCCAGCAGCTTAGGAGGACTGAGTGAAGCTTTCTTT.

Ten or more counts support this clonotype. V gene TRBV30 combines with J gene TRBJ1-3, with D perhaps matching TRBD1 (5 bases). The germline V and J ends were trimmed by 3 bases and 0 bases, with 12 bases remaining between them. The CDR3 contains 15 residues. The germline gives CDR1 GTSNPN, CDR2 SVGIG (reference sequence). The DNA of the CDR3 is TGTGCCTGGAGCCCTGACAGTGTCTCTGGAAACACCATATATTTT. This translates into CAWSPDSVSGNTIYF.

This clonotype was picked up many times. The CDR3 region is CASSPGSGGIQETQYF. For the CDR3, the DNA is TGTGCCAGCAGCCCAGGTAGCGGGGGCATCCAAGAGACCCAGTACTTC. The chain couples TRBV6-5 to TRBJ2-5, with 9 positions matching TRBD2. The CDR3 loop spans 16 amino acids. V lost 6 bases to trimming and J lost 1 base; unmatched junction nucleotides: 9. Germline-derived CDR1 and CDR2 are MNHEY and SVGAGI.

At least ten counts were recorded for this clonotype. The chain is built from TRBV29-1 and TRBJ2-4; 14 bases are shared with TRBD2. Per germline, CDR1 SQVTM and CDR2 ANQGSEA. With V trimmed by 3 bases and J by 0 bases, 1 base remained unmatched. The CDR3 loop spans 16 amino acids. CDR3 DNA: TGCAGCGTTGACGGACTAGCGGGGGGAGCCAAAAACATTCAGTACTTC. As protein: CSVDGLAGGAKNIQYF. Based on the CDR3 plus reference TRBV29-1 and TRBJ2-4, the full variable domain is SAVISQKPSRDICQRGTSLTIQCQVDSQVTMMFWYRQQPGQSLTLIATANQGSEATYESGFVIDKFPISRPNLTFSTLTVSNMSPEDSSIYLCSVDGLAGGAKNIQYFGAGTRLSVL.

This clonotype was counted many times. The chain recombines TRBV10-3 with TRBJ1-1, with TRBD1 as a possible D gene (6 bases). CDR3 length equals 15 residues. V shed 4 bases and J shed 1 base, with 13 bases lying between them. CDR1 is ENHRY, CDR2 SYGVKD, per germline. DNA for the CDR3: TGTGCCATCAGTGCGGCAAAAGGGGGGAACACTGAAGCTTTCTTT. Translated, it gives CAISAAKGGNTEAFF.

This clonotype was detected ten times or more. A junction end diverges from the germline sequence, so it may reflect a read error. The rearrangement uses TRBV3-1 and TRBJ2-7, with D possibly being TRBD1 (6 bases). This CDR3 region has 16 residues. The germline CDR1 and CDR2 sequences are LGHDT and YNNKEL (reference sequence). The CDR3 loop reads CASSKESGQTSYEQYF. Here the CDR3 DNA reads TGTGCCAGCAGCAAAGAGTCGGGACAAACTTCCTACGAGCAGTACTTC.

This clonotype was picked up many times. This sequence joins TRBV18 and TRBJ1-1; 8 bases align to TRBD1. The J segment lost 0 bases and the V segment lost 2 bases, leaving 5 bases of the junction unmatched. This CDR3 region has 16 residues. CDR1 is KGHSH and CDR2 is LQKENI in the germline V gene. The CDR3 region has the DNA TGTGCCAGCTCACCATTCTGGACAGGGATGAACACTGAAGCTTTCTTT. Protein product: CASSPFWTGMNTEAFF.

The chain has TRBV7-6 and TRBJ2-5; no clear D. The CDR3 length is 13 residues. Trimming removed 5 bases from V and 7 bases from J, with 14 bases in between. Looked up from germline, CDR1 is SGHVS and CDR2 is FNYEAQ. The CDR3 is CASSIDQQWTQYF. The CDR3 DNA reads as TGTGCCAGCAGCATCGACCAGCAGTGGACCCAGTACTTC.

There are many counts of this clonotype. The rearrangement joins TRBV11-2 to TRBJ2-5; D is undetermined. Looked up from germline, CDR1 is SGHAT and CDR2 is FQNNGV. V lost 3 bases to trimming and J lost 5 bases, with 19 bases between them. CDR3 size: 16 residues. CDR3 protein: CASSLRPILGGETQYF. The CDR3 DNA is TGTGCCAGCAGCTTGAGACCCATCCTTGGTGGGGAGACCCAGTACTTC. Looking up the rest from reference TRBV11-2 and TRBJ2-5 gives the full variable domain: EAGVAQSPRYKIIEKRQSVAFWCNPISGHATLYWYQQILGQGPKLLIQFQNNGVVDDSQLPKDRFSAERLKGVDSTLKIQPAKLEDSAVYLCASSLRPILGGETQYFGPGTRLLVL.

Ten or more counts support this clonotype. The chain uses TRBV7-2 and TRBJ2-1; tentatively, D is TRBD1 (6 bases). This CDR3 spans 16 amino acids. V was clipped by 5 bases and J by 0 bases, with 14 bases between them. CDR1 SGHTA and CDR2 FQGNSA come from the germline V gene. The CDR3 reads CASSATGISSYNEQFF. Written as DNA, the CDR3 is TGTGCCAGCAGCGCTACAGGGATAAGCTCCTACAATGAGCAGTTCTTC. The whole variable domain, remainder taken from reference TRBV7-2 and TRBJ2-1, is GAGVSQSPSNKVTEKGKDVELRCDPISGHTALYWYRQSLGQGLEFLIYFQGNSAPDKSGLPSDRFSAERTGGSVSTLTIQRTQQEDSAVYLCASSATGISSYNEQFFGPGTRLTVL.

At least ten counts were recorded for this clonotype. The V call is TRBV6-2 or TRBV6-3, the J call TRBJ2-7; TRBD1 matches at 7 bases. Per the germline V gene, CDR1 is MNHEY and CDR2 is SVGEGT. The CDR3 has 14 amino acids. V gave up 6 bases and J gave up 3 bases; unmatched junction bases: 8. As DNA, the CDR3 is TGTGCCAGCAGCATGGGACAGAGTATCTACGAGCAGTACTTC. Its protein is CASSMGQSIYEQYF.

A few counts support this clonotype. The chain uses TRBV9 and TRBJ2-7; 8 nucleotides align to TRBD1. From germline, CDR1 is SGDLS and CDR2 YYNGEE. The CDR3 consists of 14 residues. V dropped 0 bases and J dropped 5; count of bases not matched to a gene: 4. The CDR3 spells CASSVAYRGDEQYF. The CDR3 region has the DNA TGTGCCAGCAGCGTAGCCTACAGGGGGGACGAGCAGTACTTC.

The rearrangement joins TRBV15 to TRBJ1-6; 7 nucleotides align to TRBD1. V shed 5 bases and J 4 bases; nucleotides not matched to a gene: 5. Per germline, CDR1 LNHNV and CDR2 YYDKDF (reference sequence). There are 15 residues in the CDR3. CDR3 sequence (DNA): TGTGCCACCAGCTTCCAGACAGGGTATAATTCACCCCTCCACTTT. It translates to CATSFQTGYNSPLHF.

In its sample, this clonotype was seen many times. The DNA for the CDR3 is TGCAGTGCTATGGGACTAGCGGGGGCCGACTTCTCCTACGAGCAGTACTTC. Amino acid sequence: CSAMGLAGADFSYEQYF. The genes are TRBV20-1 and TRBJ2-7; 14 bases agree with TRBD2. The ends lost 4 bases at V and 0 bases at J; junction bases unmatched: 8. Germline lookup yields CDR1 DFQATT and CDR2 SNEGSKA (reference sequence). CDR3 length equals 17 residues.

This clonotype was counted ten times or more. This sequence joins TRBV7-9 and TRBJ2-7; 9 nucleotides align to TRBD1. The CDR3 contains 14 residues. V was pared by 4 bases and J by 2 bases, with 3 bases of the junction left unmatched. Germline V gene lookup returns CDR1 SEHNR and CDR2 FQNEAQ (reference sequence). CDR3 bases: TGTGCCAGCAGCTCTTGGACAGGGGCCTACGAGCAGTACTTC. Amino acids: CASSSWTGAYEQYF.

This clonotype was counted only a few times. The chain combines TRBV5-1 with TRBJ1-6; TRBD1 aligns across 8 bases. The V gene end was trimmed by 4 bases and the J gene end by 7 bases; junction bases not matched to a gene: 10. Germline V gene sequence: CDR1 SGHRS, CDR2 YFSETQ. There are 16 residues in the CDR3. CDR3 in DNA: TGCGCCAGCAGCAGATCCGACAGGGGTGGAAATTCACCCCTCCACTTT. Translated: CASSRSDRGGNSPLHF.

The chain employs TRBV20-1 and TRBJ2-5; D unresolved. CDR3 length equals 12 residues. V was trimmed by 0 bases and J by 7 bases, leaving 9 bases between them. The germline gives CDR1 DFQATT, CDR2 SNEGSKA (reference sequence). CDR3 region: CSARDPAATQYF. The CDR3 DNA is TGCAGTGCTAGAGATCCGGCGGCGACCCAGTACTTC.

This clonotype has just a few counts. A read error is likely, as this CDR3 ends without the conserved phenylalanine or tryptophan. The limits of the CDR3 on the DNA are not certain, so only TCRdb's listed CDR3 is given. This chain uses TRBV10-3 with TRBJ1-6. With termini counted, the CDR3 has 12 amino acids. CDR1 is ENHRY and CDR2 is SYGVKD in the germline V gene. This CDR3 reads CAISDRKFTPPL.

This clonotype was found many times. V usage is TRBV5-1 and J usage is TRBJ2-2; the D gene is possibly TRBD1 (5 bases). This CDR3 is 16 amino acids long. Trimming stripped 0 bases from V and 6 bases from J, with 15 bases between. CDR1 is SGHRS and CDR2 is YFSETQ in the germline V gene. CDR3 sequence (DNA): TGCGCCAGCAGCTTGGAAGGCAGGGTCCCCGCCGGGGAGCTGTTTTTT. This gives the protein CASSLEGRVPAGELFF. Full variable domain (rest looked up from reference TRBV5-1 and TRBJ2-2): KAGVTQTPRYLIKTRGQQVTLSCSPISGHRSVSWYQQTPGQGLQFLFEYFSETQRNKGNFPGRFSGRQFSNSRSEMNVSTLELGDSALYLCASSLEGRVPAGELFFGEGSRLTVL.

This clonotype was recorded many times. The rearrangement joins TRBV4-2 to TRBJ2-7; 12 bases agree with TRBD2. CDR1 and CDR2 (germline): LGHNA, YNFKEQ. J was trimmed by 0 bases and V by 1 base; bases with no gene match: 7. The CDR3 is 18 amino acids. The CDR3 DNA reads as TGTGCCAGCAGCCAAGCCACAACTAGCGGGGGGTACTCCTACGAGCAGTACTTC. It specifies CASSQATTSGGYSYEQYF.

The table lists this clonotype with many counts. The chain recombines TRBV29-1 with TRBJ2-5; TRBD1 is a possible D gene (6 bases). CDR3 length: 13 amino acids. Trimming took 7 bases from V and 0 from J, leaving 12 bases between them. From germline, CDR1 is SQVTM and CDR2 ANQGSEA. DNA for the CDR3: TGCAGCGCGGTGGACAGAAACCAAGAGACCCAGTACTTC. It translates to CSAVDRNQETQYF. Full variable domain (rest looked up from reference TRBV29-1 and TRBJ2-5): SAVISQKPSRDICQRGTSLTIQCQVDSQVTMMFWYRQQPGQSLTLIATANQGSEATYESGFVIDKFPISRPNLTFSTLTVSNMSPEDSSIYLCSAVDRNQETQYFGPGTRLLVL.

This clonotype was seen a handful of times. This rearrangement joins TRBV30 to TRBJ1-2; no reliable D call. The CDR3 runs 14 residues. The V gene lost 1 base and the J gene lost 4 bases, with 13 bases spanning the gap. Germline V CDR1 and CDR2: GTSNPN, SVGIG (reference sequence). CDR3 nucleotide sequence: TGTGCCTGGAGTGGGGTGGACGGAGTCTATGGCTACACCTTC. It codes for CAWSGVDGVYGYTF.

In this sample, this clonotype turned up many times. The rearrangement joins TRBV2 to TRBJ1-2; D not certain. V was cut by 6 bases and J by 2 bases, with 10 bases left in between. CDR3 length: 13 residues. CDR1 and CDR2 (germline): SNHLY, FYNNEI. The CDR3: CASRADGNYGYTF. The CDR3, as DNA: TGTGCCAGCAGGGCCGATGGAAACTATGGCTACACCTTC. The full variable domain, in which reference TRBV2 and TRBJ1-2 provide the parts outside the CDR3, is EPEVTQTPSHQVTQMGQEVILRCVPISNHLYFYWYRQILGQKVEFLVSFYNNEISEKSEIFDDQFSVERPDGSNFTLKIRSTKLEDSAMYFCASRADGNYGYTFGSGTRLTVV.

This clonotype was observed a handful of times. V and J are TRBV6-1 and TRBJ1-6; D remains ambiguous. CDR3 length: 16 amino acids. V was cut by 7 bases and J by 4 bases, with 17 bases left in between. Germline loops: CDR1 MNHNS, CDR2 SASEGT. In DNA form, the CDR3 reads TGTGCCAGCATCCCGTACGAGGGAGGATATAATTCACCCCTCCACTTT. Its translation is CASIPYEGGYNSPLHF.

The table lists this clonotype with many counts. The chain employs TRBV12-3 or TRBV12-4 and TRBJ2-1; a weak D match, TRBD1 (5 bases). CDR3 size: 12 residues. V was clipped by 5 bases and J by 7 bases, with 9 bases between them. The CDR3 sequence: CASSPTVNEQFF. CDR3 bases: TGTGCCAGCAGTCCGACAGTGAATGAGCAGTTCTTC.